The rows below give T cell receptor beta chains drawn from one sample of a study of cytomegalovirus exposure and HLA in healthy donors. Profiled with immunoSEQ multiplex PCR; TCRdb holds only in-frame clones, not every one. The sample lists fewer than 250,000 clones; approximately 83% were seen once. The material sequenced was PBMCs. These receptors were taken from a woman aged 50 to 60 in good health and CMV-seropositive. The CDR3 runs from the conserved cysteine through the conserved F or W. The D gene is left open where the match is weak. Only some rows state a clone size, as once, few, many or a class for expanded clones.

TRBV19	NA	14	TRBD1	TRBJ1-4	TGTGCCAGTAAGGTCGGGACAGTGAATGAAAAACTGTTTTTT	CASKVGTVNEKLFF
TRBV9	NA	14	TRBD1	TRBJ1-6	TGTGCCAGCAGCCCGGTGGGACAGGGACCACCCCTCCACTTT	CASSPVGQGPPLHF
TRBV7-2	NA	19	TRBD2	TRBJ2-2	TGTGCCAGCAGCTTAGCCCTTTTGCGGGGGGGCGTCAGCGCCGGGGAGCTGTTTTTT	CASSLALLRGGVSAGELFF
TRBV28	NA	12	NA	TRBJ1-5	TGTGCCAGCAGTGCCCCGGGTCAGCCCCAGCATTTT	CASSAPGQPQHF
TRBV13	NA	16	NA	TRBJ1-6	TGTGCCAGCAGCTTTGGGCAGGGGACCTATAATTCACCCCTCCACTTT	CASSFGQGTYNSPLHF
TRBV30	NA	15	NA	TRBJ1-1	TGTGCCTGGAGTGCACCGGGACTCCTAGGCACTGAAGCTTTCTTT	CAWSAPGLLGTEAFF
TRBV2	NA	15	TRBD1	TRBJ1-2	TGTGCCAGCAGTGAAAGGACAGGGGTATTAAATGGCTACACCTTC	CASSERTGVLNGYTF
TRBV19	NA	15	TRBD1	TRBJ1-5	TGTGCCAGTAGTACCGGGACAGGGGAAAATCAGCCCCAGCATTTT	CASSTGTGENQPQHF
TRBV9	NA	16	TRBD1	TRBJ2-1	TGTGCCAGTACCCCCCGACAGGGCAGCTCCTACAATGAGCAGTTCTTC	CASTPRQGSSYNEQFF
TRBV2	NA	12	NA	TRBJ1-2	TGTGCCAGCTCCTGGCAGGGATATGGCTACACCTTC	CASSWQGYGYTF
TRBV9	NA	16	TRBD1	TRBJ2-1	TGTGCCAGCAGCGTAGAAGGGACAGGGAATAACAATGAGCAGTTCTTC	CASSVEGTGNNNEQFF
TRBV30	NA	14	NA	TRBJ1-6	TGTGCCTGGAGCGATTTAGGGGCGTCCGGATACCTCCACTTT	CAWSDLGASGYLHF
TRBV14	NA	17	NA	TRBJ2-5	TGTGCCAGCAGCCAAGAAAACGGACTACTAACCCAAGAGACCCAGTACTTC	CASSQENGLLTQETQYF
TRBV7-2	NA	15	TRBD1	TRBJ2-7	TGTGCCAGCAGCTTAGATTCAGGGGGTTTCTACGAGCAGTACTTC	CASSLDSGGFYEQYF
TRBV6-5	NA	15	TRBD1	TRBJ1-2	TGTGCCAGCGCCCCGAGACAGGGATCCCACTATGGCTACACCTTC	CASAPRQGSHYGYTF
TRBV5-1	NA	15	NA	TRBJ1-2	TGCGCCAGCAGCTTGGCCACAGGCGGTAACTATGGCTACACCTTC	CASSLATGGNYGYTF
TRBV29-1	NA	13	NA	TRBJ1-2	TGCAGCGTTGATTTGTTTCATAGCTATGGCTACACCTTC	CSVDLFHSYGYTF
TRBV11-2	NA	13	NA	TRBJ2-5	TGTGCCAGCAGCTCAACGGACAGAGAGACCCAGTACTTC	CASSSTDRETQYF
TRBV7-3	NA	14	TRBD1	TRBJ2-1	TGTGCCAGCAGCTTCGGACAGGGGTGGAATGAGCAGTTCTTC	CASSFGQGWNEQFF
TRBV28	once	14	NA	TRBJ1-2	TGTGCCAGCAGCTCGGGGGATGGCATCTATGGCTACACCTTC	CASSSGDGIYGYTF
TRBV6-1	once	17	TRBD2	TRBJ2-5	TGTGCCAGCAGTGAACCGGGGCTAGCGGGGGGCAAAGAGACCCAGTACTTC	CASSEPGLAGGKETQYF
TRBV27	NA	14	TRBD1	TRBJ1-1	TGTGCCAGCAGTCAGGCGAGGACAGGGACTGAGGCTTTCTTT	CASSQARTGTEAFF
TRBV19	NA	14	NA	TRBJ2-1	TGTGCCAGTAGTATTCCGGGCTCCTACAATGAGCAGTTCTTC	CASSIPGSYNEQFF
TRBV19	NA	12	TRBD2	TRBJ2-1	TGTGCCAGTAGTGACCGAAGCGGGGGGTGGTTCTTC	CASSDRSGGWFF
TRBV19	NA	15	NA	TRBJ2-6	TGTGCCAGTACCCCTGGGGGGACTGGGGCCAACGTCCTGACTTTC	CASTPGGTGANVLTF
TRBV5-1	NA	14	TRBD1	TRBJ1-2	TGCGCCAGCAGCTTCGACAGGGCTTCGCCTGGCTACACCTTC	CASSFDRASPGYTF
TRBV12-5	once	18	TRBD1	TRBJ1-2	TGTGCTAGTGGTTTGGTAGATTTCGGCAGAGGGGGCGCCTATGGCTACACCTTC	CASGLVDFGRGGAYGYTF
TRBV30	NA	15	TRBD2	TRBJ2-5	TGTGCCTGGGGGGCCTCGGGGGGTTCCTATGAGACCCAGTACTTC	CAWGASGGSYETQYF